The source of this TCR beta chain is a study of blood T cell repertoires in COVID-19. Study at large: COVID-19 samples, acute and convalescent, were from the United States, Italy and Spain. Nucleic acid was either cDNA or gDNA, and it came from T cells, B-cell-depleted T cells, or PBMCs.

Data came from immunoSEQ multiplex PCR; TCRdb stores just in-frame clones and leaves some out. The data contain about 100,000 clones, more than 75% of them singletons. Trimming took 7 bases from V and 9 from J, leaving 13 bases between them. The CDR3 loop spans 13 amino acids. The germline V gene encodes CDR1 MNHEY and CDR2 SVGAGI. This sequence joins TRBV6-5 and TRBJ1-6; D is ambiguous. The sequence was collected from a human donor in a cohort sampled during active COVID-19. Sequencing was done on a sample of peripheral blood. The CDR3 coding sequence is TGTGCCAGCACCGAAAGAGAGGGTTCACCCCTCCACTTT. As protein: CASTEREGSPLHF.